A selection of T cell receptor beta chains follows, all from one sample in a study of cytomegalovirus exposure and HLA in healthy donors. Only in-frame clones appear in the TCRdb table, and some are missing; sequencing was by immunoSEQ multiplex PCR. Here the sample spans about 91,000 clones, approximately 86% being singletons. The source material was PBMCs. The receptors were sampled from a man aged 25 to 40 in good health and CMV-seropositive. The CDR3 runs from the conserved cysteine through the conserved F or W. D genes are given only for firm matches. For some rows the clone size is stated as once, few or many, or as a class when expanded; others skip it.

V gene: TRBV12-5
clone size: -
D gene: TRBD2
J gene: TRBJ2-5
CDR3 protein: CASAEASGSRQETQYF
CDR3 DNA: TGTGCTAGTGCCGAAGCTAGCGGGAGTCGGCAAGAGACCCAGTACTTC

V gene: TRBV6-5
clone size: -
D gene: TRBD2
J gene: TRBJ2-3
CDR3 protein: CASSYSYSGSTDTQYF
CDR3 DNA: TGTGCCAGCAGTTATTCCTATAGCGGGAGCACAGATACGCAGTATTTT

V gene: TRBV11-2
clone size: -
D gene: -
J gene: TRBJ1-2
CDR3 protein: CASSGSGGVYGYTF
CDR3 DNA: TGTGCCAGCAGCGGATCAGGCGGGGTCTATGGCTACACCTTC

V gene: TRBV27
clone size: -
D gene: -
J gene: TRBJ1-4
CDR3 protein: CASSLTGTSNEKLFF
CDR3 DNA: TGTGCCAGCAGTTTGACAGGAACCTCTAATGAAAAACTGTTTTTT

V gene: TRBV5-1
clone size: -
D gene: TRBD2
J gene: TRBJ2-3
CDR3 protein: CASSSQGLANGRDTQYF
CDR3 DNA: TGCGCCAGCAGCTCTCAGGGACTAGCGAACGGTCGTGATACGCAGTATTTT

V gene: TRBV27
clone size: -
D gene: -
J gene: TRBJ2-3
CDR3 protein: CASMTHTDTQYF
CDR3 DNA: TGTGCCAGCATGACTCACACAGATACGCAGTATTTT

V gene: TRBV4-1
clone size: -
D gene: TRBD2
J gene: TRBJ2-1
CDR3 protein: CASSQVGLAQDNEQFF
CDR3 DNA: TGCGCCAGCAGCCAGGTTGGACTAGCGCAAGACAATGAGCAGTTCTTC

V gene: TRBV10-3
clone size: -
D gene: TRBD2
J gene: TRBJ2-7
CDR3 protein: CAISDGGLAHSYEQYF
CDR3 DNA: TGTGCCATCAGTGACGGGGGACTAGCGCACTCCTACGAGCAGTACTTC

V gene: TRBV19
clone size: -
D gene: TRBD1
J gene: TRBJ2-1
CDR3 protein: CATQDRDRFYEQFF
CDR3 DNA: TGTGCCACCCAGGACCGGGACAGGTTCTATGAGCAGTTCTTC

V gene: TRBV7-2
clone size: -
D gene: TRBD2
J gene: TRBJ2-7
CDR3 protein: CASSLWAGGSSEQYF
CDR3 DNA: TGTGCCAGCAGCTTATGGGCGGGGGGTAGTAGTGAGCAGTACTTC

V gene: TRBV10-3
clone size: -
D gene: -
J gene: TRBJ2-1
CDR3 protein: CAIGAGQQFF
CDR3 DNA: TGTGCCATCGGGGCGGGGCAGCAGTTCTTC

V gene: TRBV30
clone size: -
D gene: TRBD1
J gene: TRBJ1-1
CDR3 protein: CAWRATGYPEAFF
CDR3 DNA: TGTGCCTGGAGGGCGACAGGGTATCCTGAAGCTTTCTTT

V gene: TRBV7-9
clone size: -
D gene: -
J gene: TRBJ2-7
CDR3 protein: CASSPSGSHEQYF
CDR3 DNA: TGTGCCAGCAGCCCCTCGGGGTCCCACGAGCAGTACTTC

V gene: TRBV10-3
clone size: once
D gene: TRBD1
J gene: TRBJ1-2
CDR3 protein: CAISEENRGGYGYTF
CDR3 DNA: TGTGCCATCAGTGAGGAGAACAGGGGTGGCTATGGCTACACCTTC

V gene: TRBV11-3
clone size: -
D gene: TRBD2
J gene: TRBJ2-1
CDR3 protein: CASSPQRGTSGDNEQFF
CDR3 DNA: TGTGCCAGCAGCCCCCAGCGCGGGACTAGCGGAGACAATGAGCAGTTCTTC

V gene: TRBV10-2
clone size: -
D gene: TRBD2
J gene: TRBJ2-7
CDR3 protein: CASRLAGAPAYEQYF
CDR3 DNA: TGCGCCAGCAGACTAGCGGGAGCTCCGGCCTACGAGCAGTACTTC

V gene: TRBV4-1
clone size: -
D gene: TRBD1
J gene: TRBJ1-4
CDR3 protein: CASSRGTASTNEKLFF
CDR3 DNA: TGCGCCAGCAGCCGTGGGACAGCCTCAACTAATGAAAAACTGTTTTTT

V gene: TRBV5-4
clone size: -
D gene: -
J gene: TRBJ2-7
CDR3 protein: CASSSQQGYEQYF
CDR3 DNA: TGTGCCAGCAGCTCACAGCAGGGTTACGAGCAGTACTTC

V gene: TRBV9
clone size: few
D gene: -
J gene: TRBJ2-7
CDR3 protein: CASSVSETYEQYF
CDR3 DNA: TGTGCCAGCAGCGTATCCGAGACCTACGAGCAGTACTTC

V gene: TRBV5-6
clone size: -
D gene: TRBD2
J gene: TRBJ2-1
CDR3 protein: CASSRRTSGRLFNEQFF
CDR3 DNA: TGTGCCAGCAGCCGGAGGACTAGCGGGAGATTGTTCAATGAGCAGTTCTTC

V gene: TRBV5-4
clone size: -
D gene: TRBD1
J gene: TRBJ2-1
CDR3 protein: CASSLNRGVNSNEQFF
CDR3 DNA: TGTGCCAGCAGCTTAAACAGGGGGGTCAATTCCAATGAGCAGTTCTTC

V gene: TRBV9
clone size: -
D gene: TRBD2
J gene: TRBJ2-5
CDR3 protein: CASSSTSGRESQYF
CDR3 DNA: TGTGCCAGCAGCTCGACTAGCGGGAGAGAGTCCCAGTACTTC

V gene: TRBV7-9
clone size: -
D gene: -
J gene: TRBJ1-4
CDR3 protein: CASSLRQSDANEKLFF
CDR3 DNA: TGTGCCAGCAGCTTAAGACAGTCAGACGCGAATGAAAAACTGTTTTTT

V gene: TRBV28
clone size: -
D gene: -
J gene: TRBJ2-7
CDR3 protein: CASTDTYSSYEQYF
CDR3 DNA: TGTGCCAGCACCGATACTTACAGCTCCTACGAGCAGTACTTC

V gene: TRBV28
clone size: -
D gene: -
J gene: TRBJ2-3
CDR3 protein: CASSNLQGGGTDTQYF
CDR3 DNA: TGTGCCAGCAGCAACCTCCAGGGCGGGGGCACAGATACGCAGTATTTT

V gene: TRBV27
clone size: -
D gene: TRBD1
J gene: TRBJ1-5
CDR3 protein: CASSPGQGSQPQHF
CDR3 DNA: TGTGCCAGCAGTCCAGGACAGGGGAGTCAGCCCCAGCATTTT

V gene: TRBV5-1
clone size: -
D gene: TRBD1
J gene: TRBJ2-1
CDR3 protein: CASSLASTGYPPYNEQFF
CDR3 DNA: TGCGCCAGCAGCTTGGCCTCGACAGGGTATCCTCCCTACAATGAGCAGTTCTTC

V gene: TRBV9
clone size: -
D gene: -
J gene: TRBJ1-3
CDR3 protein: CASSVGAGNPGNTIYF
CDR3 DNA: TGTGCCAGCAGCGTAGGGGCGGGGAACCCTGGAAACACCATATATTTT

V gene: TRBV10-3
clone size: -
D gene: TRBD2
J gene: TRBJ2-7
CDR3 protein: CAISSGLNLYEQYF
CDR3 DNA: TGTGCCATCAGCTCGGGACTAAACCTCTACGAGCAGTACTTC

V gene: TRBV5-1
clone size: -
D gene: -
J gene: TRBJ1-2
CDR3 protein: CASSPGGERGYTF
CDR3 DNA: TGCGCCAGCAGCCCCGGGGGGGAGAGAGGCTACACCTTC

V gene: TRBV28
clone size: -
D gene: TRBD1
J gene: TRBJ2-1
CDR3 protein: CASSKGDRVVYEQFF
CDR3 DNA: TGTGCCAGCAGCAAAGGGGACAGGGTGGTCTATGAGCAGTTCTTC

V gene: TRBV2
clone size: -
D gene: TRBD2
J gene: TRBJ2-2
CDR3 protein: CASSAGLAGTGELFF
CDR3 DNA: TGTGCCAGCAGTGCTGGACTAGCGGGAACAGGGGAGCTGTTTTTT

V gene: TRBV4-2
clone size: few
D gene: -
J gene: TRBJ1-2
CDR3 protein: CASSQDWSQRDYGYTF
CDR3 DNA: TGTGCCAGCAGCCAAGATTGGTCCCAGAGGGACTATGGCTACACCTTC

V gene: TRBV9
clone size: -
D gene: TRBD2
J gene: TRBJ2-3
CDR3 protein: CASSVAETSGRRADTQYF
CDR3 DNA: TGTGCCAGCAGCGTAGCGGAGACTAGCGGGAGACGGGCAGATACGCAGTATTTT

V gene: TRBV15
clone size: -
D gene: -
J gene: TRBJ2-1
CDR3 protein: CATSTFPDEQFF
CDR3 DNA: TGTGCCACCAGCACCTTCCCCGATGAGCAGTTCTTC

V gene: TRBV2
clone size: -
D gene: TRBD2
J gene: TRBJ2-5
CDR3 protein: CASSETSGETQYF
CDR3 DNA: TGTGCCAGCAGTGAGACTAGCGGGGAGACCCAGTACTTC

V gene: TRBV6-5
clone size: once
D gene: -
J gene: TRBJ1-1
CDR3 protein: CASSYDGLRKAFF
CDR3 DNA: TGTGCCAGCAGTTACGATGGACTTAGAAAAGCTTTCTTT

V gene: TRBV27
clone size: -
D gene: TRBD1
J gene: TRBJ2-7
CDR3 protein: CASSGQGASYEQYF
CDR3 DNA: TGTGCCAGCAGTGGACAGGGGGCTTCCTACGAGCAGTACTTC

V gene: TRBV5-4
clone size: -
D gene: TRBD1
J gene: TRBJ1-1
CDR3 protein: CASSIQQGARTEAFF
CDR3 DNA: TGTGCCAGCAGCATTCAACAGGGGGCCAGGACTGAAGCTTTCTTT

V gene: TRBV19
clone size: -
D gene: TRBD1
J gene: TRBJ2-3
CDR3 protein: CASTTHGTGRTRGTQYF
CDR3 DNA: TGTGCCAGTACCACCCATGGGACAGGGCGGACACGGGGCACGCAGTATTTT

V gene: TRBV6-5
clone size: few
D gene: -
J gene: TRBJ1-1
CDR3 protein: CASSFARGRTEAFF
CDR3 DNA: TGTGCCAGCAGTTTTGCCAGGGGAAGGACTGAAGCTTTCTTT

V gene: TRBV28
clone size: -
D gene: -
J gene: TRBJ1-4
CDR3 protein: CASSLGSAAPLEKLFF
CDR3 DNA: TGTGCCAGCAGTTTAGGGTCGGCGGCGCCCTTAGAAAAACTGTTTTTT

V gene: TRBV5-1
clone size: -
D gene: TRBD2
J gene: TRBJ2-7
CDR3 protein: CASSLAQPGGIHEQYF
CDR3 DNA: TGCGCCAGCAGCTTGGCCCAGCCCGGGGGGATCCACGAGCAGTACTTC

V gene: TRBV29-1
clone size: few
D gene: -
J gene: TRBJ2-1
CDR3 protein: CSVKVRAGPYNEQFF
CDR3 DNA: TGCAGCGTAAAAGTCAGGGCAGGGCCCTACAATGAGCAGTTCTTC

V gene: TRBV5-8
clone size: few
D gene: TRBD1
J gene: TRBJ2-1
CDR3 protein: CASSLTGAGYNEQFF
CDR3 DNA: TGTGCCAGCAGCCTGACAGGGGCAGGGTACAATGAGCAGTTCTTC

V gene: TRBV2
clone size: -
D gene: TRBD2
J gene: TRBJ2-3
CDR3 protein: CASSGGSGRPSTDTQYF
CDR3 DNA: TGTGCCAGCAGTGGGGGTAGCGGGAGACCTAGCACAGATACGCAGTATTTT

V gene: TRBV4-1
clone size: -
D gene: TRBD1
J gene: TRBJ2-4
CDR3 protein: CASSQDLGQARIQYF
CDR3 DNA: TGCGCCAGCAGCCAAGACCTGGGACAGGCGCGCATTCAGTACTTC

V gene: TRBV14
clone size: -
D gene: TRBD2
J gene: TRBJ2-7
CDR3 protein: CASSQEGDGGGILEQYF
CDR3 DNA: TGTGCCAGCAGCCAAGAAGGAGATGGGGGGGGAATCCTCGAGCAGTACTTC

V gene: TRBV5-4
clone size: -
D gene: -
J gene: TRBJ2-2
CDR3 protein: CASSLERVRDTGELFF
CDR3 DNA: TGTGCCAGCAGCTTGGAAAGGGTCAGGGACACCGGGGAGCTGTTTTTT

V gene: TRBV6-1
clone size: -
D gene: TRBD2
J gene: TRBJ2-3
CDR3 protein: CASKLAGARADTQYF
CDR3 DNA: TGTGCCAGCAAATTAGCGGGAGCGCGCGCAGATACGCAGTATTTT

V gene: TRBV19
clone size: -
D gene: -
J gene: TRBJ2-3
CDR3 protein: CASSESLAFTDTQYF
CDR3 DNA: TGTGCCAGTAGTGAGTCCCTTGCCTTCACAGATACGCAGTATTTT

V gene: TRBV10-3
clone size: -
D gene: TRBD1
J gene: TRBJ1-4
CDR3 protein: CAISDTGGRANEKLFF
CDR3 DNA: TGTGCCATCAGTGACACAGGGGGCCGGGCTAATGAAAAACTGTTTTTT

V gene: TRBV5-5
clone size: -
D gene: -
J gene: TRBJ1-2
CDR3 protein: CASSFAEYGYTF
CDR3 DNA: TGTGCCAGCAGCTTTGCGGAGTATGGCTACACCTTC

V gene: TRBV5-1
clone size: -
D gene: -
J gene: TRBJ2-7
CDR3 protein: CASSLEGDEQYF
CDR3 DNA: TGCGCCAGCAGCTTGGAAGGGGACGAGCAGTACTTC

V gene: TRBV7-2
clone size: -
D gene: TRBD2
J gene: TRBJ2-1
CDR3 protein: CASSPRETSGSAEQFF
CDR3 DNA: TGTGCCAGCAGCCCCAGGGAGACTAGCGGGTCAGCGGAGCAGTTCTTC

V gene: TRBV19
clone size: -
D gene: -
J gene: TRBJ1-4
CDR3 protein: CASSTTGITTNEKLFF
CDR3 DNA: TGTGCCAGTAGTACGACAGGAATAACAACTAATGAAAAACTGTTTTTT